This record looks at one TCR beta chain sequence and its context. Its antigen is unknown. These data come from a study of cytomegalovirus exposure and HLA in healthy donors. Across the study: Some 85 million unique TCRs from HLA-typed donors were held in an early data release. Overall study results and limits: Accounts indicate the classifier identified cytomegalovirus status with strong specificity and sensitivity. A previous analysis found most TCR beta V segments productive roughly 87% or roughly 30% of the time.

The trim removed 6 bases at V and 4 bases at J, leaving 5 bases unmatched. The CDR3 sequence is 13 residues long. Germline V lookup: CDR1 MNHNY, CDR2 SVGAGI (reference sequence). Researchers ran the PCR with 60 Vbeta and 13 Jbeta primers. Clones were sequenced by immunoSEQ multiplex PCR, and TCRdb holds only the in-frame ones, with some missing. The sample table sets out 100,000 to 150,000 clones. The source of this sequence is a man between 18 and 29 years old in good health and CMV-seronegative. The V call is TRBV6-6, the J call TRBJ2-5; 7 nucleotides line up with TRBD2. Input material: PBMCs. The CDR3 DNA reads TGTGCCAGCAGCTCGGGGGGTCGAGAGACCCAGTACTTC. Translating it yields CASSSGGRETQYF.